This T cell receptor beta chain emerged from a study of shared clonotypes between healthy human individuals. General study points: Blood was the sole source, and tissue repertoires probably differ.

Assay: immunoSEQ multiplex PCR; the TCRdb copy retains only in-frame clones and omits some. The table has about 530,000 clones, about 79% seen once. Germline values: CDR1 KGHSH, CDR2 LQKENI. J lost 5 bases, V lost 3 bases, and 10 bases had no gene match. The CDR3 spans 15 residues. In the case of this clone: Its antigen is currently unknown.

This TCR derives from a woman aged 40 to 49 in good health. Some clones in this sample may be carry-over from other donors' samples. The sample comprised PBMCs. V is TRBV18 and J is TRBJ2-7, with TRBD1 matching over 7 bases. The DNA of the CDR3 is TGTGCCAGCTCACCGGCAGGGGGTGCTAGCAACGAGCAGTACTTC. This sequence encodes CASSPAGGASNEQYF.